The 26 T cell receptor beta chains reported below all come from one sample, sequenced in a study of T-cell memory formation after mild COVID-19. Each CDR3 protein gets one entry after TCRdb re-called the 5' RACE reads with MiXCR. The top ten hold approximately 8.4% of the sample, which has 450,000 to 650,000 distinct CDR3 sequences, about a fifth seen once. The material sequenced was PBMCs or a T cell subset sorted from them (not recorded which). These TCRs come from an adult woman who had mild COVID-19 (a few samples of this study predate the infection). Cell type and time point are not known.

V usage is TRBV20-1 and J usage is TRBJ2-7, with D possibly being TRBD1 (5 bases). The CDR3 has 16 residues. Trimming removed 0 bases from V and 5 bases from J, with 20 bases in between. Germline CDR1 and CDR2: DFQATT and SNEGSKA (reference sequence). CDR3 DNA sequence: TGCAGTGCTAGAGACTCAAACGGACACCAAATGCACGAGCAGTACTTC. Protein: CSARDSNGHQMHEQYF.

V usage is TRBV7-6 and J usage is TRBJ1-6; D uncertain. The CDR3 sequence is 15 residues long. Germline values: CDR1 SGHVS, CDR2 FNYEAQ. V was cut by 0 bases and J by 0 bases, with 3 bases left in between. Here the CDR3 reads CASSLANSYNSPLHF. Here the CDR3 DNA reads TGTGCCAGCAGCTTAGCCAACTCCTATAATTCACCCCTCCACTTT.

The chain combines TRBV7-2 with TRBJ2-3, with a possible D match to TRBD2 (6 bases). The CDR3 sequence is 16 residues long. V dropped 1 base and J dropped 3 bases, with 14 bases sitting between them. Germline V CDR1 and CDR2: SGHTA, FQGNSA. In DNA, the CDR3 is TGTGCCAGCAGCTTAGTGCCGGGAGCGGGTACAGATACGCAGTATTTT. Protein sequence: CASSLVPGAGTDTQYF. Supplemented by reference TRBV7-2 and TRBJ2-3, the full variable domain reads GAGVSQSPSNKVTEKGKDVELRCDPISGHTALYWYRQSLGQGLEFLIYFQGNSAPDKSGLPSDRFSAERTGGSVSTLTIQRTQQEDSAVYLCASSLVPGAGTDTQYFGPGTRLTVL.

The chain carries TRBV7-6 and TRBJ2-7, with 10 bases identical to TRBD2. After removal of 0 bases from V and 2 bases from J, the junction contained 7 bases not matched to a gene. The length of the CDR3 is 17 residues. Per germline, CDR1 SGHVS and CDR2 FNYEAQ. CDR3 region: CASSLASASGSPYEQYF. The CDR3 coding sequence is TGTGCCAGCAGCTTAGCCTCGGCTAGCGGGAGTCCCTACGAGCAGTACTTC.

The sample holds a few counts of this clonotype. The chain combines TRBV7-3 with TRBJ2-1, with D unclear. In germline, CDR1 is SGHTA, CDR2 FQGTGA. CDR3 length: 14 residues. Between the trimmed V and J ends, which lost 1 base and 8 bases, there was a span of 12 bases. CDR3 in DNA: TGTGCCAGCAGCTTAATTGTTGGGGTGGATGAGCAGTTCTTC. Encoded protein: CASSLIVGVDEQFF. The full variable domain, in which reference TRBV7-3 and TRBJ2-1 provide the parts outside the CDR3, is GAGVSQTPSNKVTEKGKYVELRCDPISGHTALYWYRQSLGQGPEFLIYFQGTGAADDSGLPNDRFFAVRPEGSVSTLKIQRTERGDSAVYLCASSLIVGVDEQFFGPGTRLTVL.

This clonotype occurred many times. J is TRBJ2-6 and V is TRBV7-8; D is undetermined. The V and J ends lost 8 bases and 0 bases respectively, with 8 bases between them. The CDR3 length is 14 residues. Germline assignment: CDR1 SGHVS and CDR2 FQNEAQ. The CDR3 loop reads CASSRPSGANVLTF. Here the CDR3 DNA reads TGTGCCAGCTCCCGGCCCTCTGGGGCCAACGTCCTGACTTTC.

The CDR3 sequence is CASSLPGGPNTGELFF. The CDR3 coding sequence is TGTGCCAGCAGCTTACCCGGGGGGCCGAACACCGGGGAGCTGTTTTTT. This chain links TRBV7-8 with TRBJ2-2, with D possibly TRBD2 on 7 matching bases. Germline loops: CDR1 SGHVS, CDR2 FQNEAQ. CDR3 size: 16 residues. Between the trimmed V and J ends, which lost 2 bases and 0 bases, there was a span of 10 bases.

The chain combines TRBV2 with TRBJ1-2, with 7 bases that match TRBD1. J gave up 4 bases and V 5 bases, and 10 bases lay outside the gene matches. Germline V lookup: CDR1 SNHLY, CDR2 FYNNEI. The CDR3 has 15 amino acids. In DNA, the CDR3 is TGTGCCAGCAGTAGTCTGGGGACAGAACTCTATGGCTACACCTTC. Amino acids: CASSSLGTELYGYTF.

This clonotype showed up just a few times. The CDR3 reads CASSLASSGGGYTF. CDR3 DNA sequence: TGCGCCAGCAGCTTGGCGAGCAGCGGAGGTGGCTACACCTTC. The chain employs TRBV5-1 and TRBJ1-2; D gene unclear. V lost 0 bases to trimming and J lost 7 bases, with 13 bases between them. The CDR3 consists of 14 residues. Germline V gene data show CDR1 as SGHRS and CDR2 as YFSETQ.

The V call is TRBV2, the J call TRBJ2-1; D tentatively fits TRBD1 or TRBD2 (5 bases each). Germline-derived CDR1 and CDR2 are SNHLY and FYNNEI. V lost 5 bases and J 7 bases, leaving 15 bases between the germline ends. The CDR3 spans 14 residues. CDR3 sequence reads: CASSPPGRSNEQFF. The CDR3, as DNA: TGTGCCAGCAGTCCTCCGGGACGCTCAAATGAGCAGTTCTTC.

This clonotype appeared a few times. The rearrangement links TRBV5-1 to TRBJ2-1, with 12 bases identical to TRBD2. This CDR3 has 18 amino acids. Germline V CDR1 and CDR2: SGHRS, YFSETQ. V shed 2 bases and J 7 bases; nucleotides not matched to a gene: 13. CDR3 in DNA: TGCGCCAGCAGCTTTCTGCCTGGCCTAGCGGGGGGGCTTAATGAGCAGTTCTTC. Protein sequence: CASSFLPGLAGGLNEQFF.

The chain uses TRBV29-1 and TRBJ2-7; TRBD2 might be the D (6 bases). V lost 4 bases and J 2 bases, leaving 15 bases between the germline ends. CDR1 SQVTM and CDR2 ANQGSEA come from the germline V gene. This CDR3 has 14 amino acids. This chain's CDR3 is CSVVGGARTYEQYF. CDR3 bases: TGCAGCGTTGTAGGAGGGGCTCGAACCTACGAGCAGTACTTC.

CDR3 nucleotide sequence: TGTGCCAGCACCCGGGACAAACTCTACGAGCAGTACTTC. It is translated as CASTRDKLYEQYF. The V and J genes are TRBV2 and TRBJ2-7, with D possibly being TRBD1 (6 bases). The V gene's germline CDR1 is SNHLY and CDR2 FYNNEI. The CDR3 totals 13 residues. The germline V and J ends were trimmed by 7 bases and 3 bases, with 13 bases remaining between them.

The V call is TRBV2, the J call TRBJ2-7, with a weak D call TRBD1 (5 bases). CDR1 and CDR2 from the germline V gene are SNHLY and FYNNEI. V lost 8 bases and J lost 4, with 12 bases in between. This CDR3 has 12 amino acids. The CDR3 reads CASAERGYEQYF. In DNA, the CDR3 is TGTGCCAGCGCGGAAAGGGGTTACGAGCAGTACTTC.

This clonotype was counted a few times. The CDR3 coding sequence is TGTGCCAGCAGTTCACCTCCTGGGGCTCCTAGCACAGATACGCAGTATTTT. It yields the protein CASSSPPGAPSTDTQYF. The rearrangement joins TRBV7-2 to TRBJ2-3, with a possible D match to TRBD1 (5 bases). Trimming pared 6 bases from V and 0 bases from J, leaving 19 bases between. The germline V gene encodes CDR1 SGHTA and CDR2 FQGNSA. There are 17 residues in the CDR3.

This clonotype was detected only a few times. The chain has TRBV5-5 and TRBJ2-1; the D gene is possibly TRBD2 (6 bases). The CDR3 contains 15 residues. Germline values: CDR1 SGHKS, CDR2 YYEKEE (reference sequence). With 4 bases removed from V and 4 bases from J, the gap between germline ends came to 15 bases. CDR3 DNA: TGTGCCAGCAGCACGCGGGACTTGGGGTACAATGAGCAGTTCTTC. It codes for CASSTRDLGYNEQFF.

The chain couples TRBV7-9 to TRBJ1-1; D remains ambiguous. Germline CDR1 reads SEHNR; CDR2 reads FQNEAQ (reference sequence). Deletions cut 5 bases from V and 4 bases from J, with 11 bases between. The CDR3 is 13 residues long. DNA of the CDR3: TGTGCCAGCAGCCCTCCATCGGGCACTGAAGCTTTCTTT. Amino acid sequence: CASSPPSGTEAFF.

This clonotype was observed a handful of times. V is TRBV20-1 and J is TRBJ2-2; TRBD1 matches 8 bases. V shed 5 bases, J shed 5 bases, and the junction held 7 bases outside the gene matches. The CDR3 spans 14 residues. Germline CDR1 reads DFQATT; CDR2 reads SNEGSKA (reference sequence). The CDR3: CSASGQEITGELFF. The CDR3 DNA reads as TGCAGTGCTTCGGGACAGGAGATTACCGGGGAGCTGTTTTTT.

This clonotype occurred many times. The chain recombines TRBV18 with TRBJ2-3, with 9 bases identical to TRBD2. The CDR3 runs 15 residues. The trim removed 3 bases at V and 1 base at J, leaving 2 bases unmatched. Germline V CDR1 and CDR2: KGHSH, LQKENI. The chain's CDR3 is CASSPRTSGTDTQYF. The DNA of the CDR3 is TGTGCCAGCTCACCGCGGACTAGCGGCACAGATACGCAGTATTTT.

The chain recombines TRBV6-1 with TRBJ2-7; possibly TRBD1 for D (6 bases). Germline CDR1 and CDR2: MNHNS and SASEGT. V dropped 0 bases and J dropped 6 bases, with 9 bases sitting between them. The CDR3 consists of 13 residues. CDR3 DNA: TGTGCCAGCAGTGAAGCGCGGACAGCCGAGCAGTACTTC. Translation gives CASSEARTAEQYF.

This rearrangement joins TRBV20-1 to TRBJ2-1, with TRBD2 identical over 10 bases. Germline assignment: CDR1 DFQATT and CDR2 SNEGSKA (reference sequence). The J segment lost 5 bases and the V segment lost 0 bases, leaving 4 bases of the junction unmatched. This CDR3 region has 15 residues. CDR3 in amino acids: CSAREVAGGHNEQFF. The CDR3 nucleotides read TGCAGTGCTAGAGAAGTAGCGGGAGGACACAATGAGCAGTTCTTC.

This chain connects TRBV5-1 to TRBJ2-7; the D is unclear. The ends were cut back, 3 bases at V and 3 bases at J, with 16 bases in the middle. Germline-derived CDR1 and CDR2 are SGHRS and YFSETQ. CDR3 size: 15 residues. This CDR3 is CASSSLPARVYEQYF. The CDR3 DNA reads as TGCGCCAGCAGCTCCTTACCCGCTCGGGTCTACGAGCAGTACTTC.

This clonotype has a count of ten or more. The chain is built from TRBV6-5 and TRBJ2-7; D remains unclear. Deletions cut 7 bases from V and 3 bases from J, with 7 bases between. From germline, CDR1 is MNHEY and CDR2 SVGAGI. The CDR3 is 11 amino acids. The CDR3 DNA reads as TGTGCCAGCACATCGAACTACGAGCAGTACTTC. This encodes CASTSNYEQYF.

This clonotype was seen more than once but under ten times. The chain carries TRBV20-1 and TRBJ2-3; 9 nucleotides align to TRBD2. In germline, CDR1 is DFQATT, CDR2 SNEGSKA (reference sequence). This CDR3 comprises 18 residues. V lost 4 bases and J lost 7; bases outside the gene matches: 21. CDR3 region: CSAIASGKFLGLGHTQYF. DNA of the CDR3: TGCAGTGCTATCGCTAGCGGGAAGTTTCTGGGTTTGGGGCATACGCAGTATTTT.

This clonotype turned up a few times. The chain employs TRBV19 and TRBJ2-3, with D perhaps TRBD1 (5 bases). Germline CDR1 is LNHDA and CDR2 is SQIVND (reference sequence). The CDR3 is 14 amino acids. V lost 2 bases and J lost 4, with 10 bases in between. CDR3 sequence reads: CASSIIQGADTQYF. Here the CDR3 DNA reads TGTGCCAGTAGTATAATCCAGGGCGCAGATACGCAGTATTTT.

The genes are TRBV6-2 or TRBV6-3 and TRBJ1-2; D possibly corresponds to TRBD1 (6 bases). The CDR3 is 15 amino acids. Trimming cost V 5 bases and J 0 bases, with 13 bases left between them. Germline V gene lookup returns CDR1 MNHEY and CDR2 SVGEGT. The CDR3 is CASSLTGSANYGYTF. The DNA for the CDR3 is TGTGCCAGCAGTCTAACAGGGTCTGCTAACTATGGCTACACCTTC.